The 15 T cell receptor beta chains given below trace back to one sample, sequenced in a study of T cell changes during pregnancy in multiple sclerosis (dated by TCRdb to between 2018 and 2021). The method behind the library was the immunoSEQ multiplex PCR assay. TCRdb provides this immuneACCESS table in a form limited to in-frame rearrangements. Some clones are lacking; in checked studies, under half of them reflect an unresolved V gene, and why the rest are absent is not known. Present in this sample are roughly 74,000 clones, approximately 90% of which were seen just once. Approximately 3.3% of the sample lies in the top ten. The material was peripheral blood, obtained before pregnancy. These receptors originate from a female donor with multiple sclerosis, enrolled in a pregnancy study.

This chain links TRBV19 with TRBJ2-1; tentatively, D is TRBD2 (5 bases). The V gene's germline CDR1 is LNHDA and CDR2 SQIVND (reference sequence). The CDR3 spans 13 residues. Trimming took off 6 bases at V and 5 bases at J, with 11 bases between the two ends. The chain's CDR3 is CASSGGTHNEQFF. The CDR3 DNA sequence: TGTGCCAGTAGCGGAGGCACCCACAATGAGCAGTTCTTC.

V and J are TRBV13 and TRBJ2-5, with 10 bases identical to TRBD1. Germline-derived CDR1 and CDR2 are PRHDT and FYEKMQ (reference sequence). V lost 5 bases, J lost 4 bases, and 7 bases stayed unmatched. The CDR3 length is 15 residues. The chain's CDR3 is CASSGQGGGGETQYF. The CDR3 nucleotides are TGTGCCAGCAGCGGACAGGGGGGAGGTGGAGAGACCCAGTACTTC.

This clone occurred a few times. The V gene is TRBV9, the J gene TRBJ1-6; TRBD1 agrees at 8 bases. With 3 bases clipped from V and 7 bases from J, the junction kept 3 bases outside the gene matches. The CDR3 spans 14 residues. Looked up from germline, CDR1 is SGDLS and CDR2 is YYNGEE. As DNA, the CDR3 is TGTGCCAGCAGCGAAACAGGGGGGAATTCACCCCTCCACTTT. Encoded protein: CASSETGGNSPLHF.

This clone was seen only a few times. V and J are TRBV2 and TRBJ2-2; 14 positions match TRBD2. The trim removed 5 bases at V and 1 base at J, leaving 9 bases unmatched. CDR3 length: 19 amino acids. In germline, CDR1 is SNHLY, CDR2 FYNNEI. The CDR3 spells CASSQQGTSGSVNTGELFF. The DNA of the CDR3 is TGTGCCAGCAGTCAACAGGGGACTAGCGGGAGCGTGAACACCGGGGAGCTGTTTTTT.

The V gene is TRBV4-3, the J gene TRBJ2-2; 15 positions agree with TRBD2. The CDR3 consists of 17 residues. J was trimmed by 2 bases and V by 4 bases; bases with no gene match: 2. Germline CDR1 and CDR2: LGHNA and YSLEER. This chain's CDR3 is CASSPGLAGGNTGELFF. CDR3 bases: TGCGCCAGCAGCCCGGGACTAGCGGGGGGTAACACCGGGGAGCTGTTTTTT.

The chain employs TRBV7-8 and TRBJ2-1; possibly TRBD2 for D (5 bases). This CDR3 contains 16 residues. With 6 bases removed from V and 0 bases from J, the gap between germline ends came to 15 bases. CDR1 is SGHVS, CDR2 FQNEAQ, per germline. In DNA form, the CDR3 reads TGTGCCAGCAGTGTGCTAGCTACTCCCTCCTACAATGAGCAGTTCTTC. It encodes CASSVLATPSYNEQFF. Full variable domain (remainder filled in from reference TRBV7-8 and TRBJ2-1): GAGVSQSPRYKVAKRGQDVALRCDPISGHVSLFWYQQALGQGPEFLTYFQNEAQLDKSGLPSDRFFAERPEGSVSTLKIQRTQQEDSAVYLCASSVLATPSYNEQFFGPGTRLTVL.

The V and J genes are TRBV25-1 and TRBJ2-1; tentative D call: TRBD2 (5 bases). V lost 3 bases, J lost 7 bases, and 10 bases lay in between. CDR3 length: 13 amino acids. Per the germline V gene, CDR1 is MGHDK and CDR2 is SYGVNS. CDR3 protein: CASSDEGRNEQFF. The CDR3 DNA is TGTGCCAGCAGTGACGAGGGTAGGAATGAGCAGTTCTTC.

V gene TRBV9 combines with J gene TRBJ1-2; 10 bases align to TRBD1. Trimming took 3 bases from V and 5 from J; bases not matched to a gene: 7. CDR3 length equals 15 residues. Germline V gene lookup returns CDR1 SGDLS and CDR2 YYNGEE. DNA for the CDR3: TGTGCCAGCAGCGCTAGTTCGGGACAGGGGTATGGCTACACCTTC. Translated, it gives CASSASSGQGYGYTF.

The CDR3 loop reads CASSPGTTNTGELFF. As DNA, the CDR3 is TGTGCCAGTAGTCCAGGGACTACGAACACCGGGGAGCTGTTTTTT. This chain connects TRBV19 to TRBJ2-2, with TRBD2 identical over 7 bases. Unmatched junction bases numbered 3, after V lost 5 bases and J lost 0 bases. This CDR3 contains 15 residues. The germline V gene has CDR1 LNHDA and CDR2 SQIVND (reference sequence).

This sequence joins TRBV4-1 and TRBJ2-5; tentative D call: TRBD1 (5 bases). The V gene lost 0 bases and the J gene lost 5 bases, with 16 bases spanning the gap. The CDR3 covers 16 residues. Germline values: CDR1 MGHRA, CDR2 YSYEKL. The CDR3 bases are TGCGCCAGCAGCCAAGATCAGGGTATAATGCGGGAGACCCAGTACTTC. Protein product: CASSQDQGIMRETQYF.

In its sample, this clone was seen a few times. This chain uses TRBV28 with TRBJ2-3, with D uncertain. Germline V gives CDR1 MDHEN, CDR2 SYDVKM. CDR3 length equals 15 residues. V gave up 6 bases and J gave up 3 bases, with 16 bases separating them. CDR3 amino acids: CASSRIGRITDTQYF. Written as DNA, the CDR3 is TGTGCCAGCAGCAGGATTGGGCGTATAACAGATACGCAGTATTTT.

The chain is built from TRBV7-2 and TRBJ1-1; 9 bases are shared with TRBD1. With V trimmed by 1 base and J by 8 bases, 14 bases remained unmatched. CDR1 and CDR2 from the germline V gene are SGHTA and FQGNSA. The CDR3 runs 17 residues. The CDR3: CASSLDFGHRGRREAFF. The CDR3 nucleotides read TGTGCCAGCAGCTTAGACTTCGGGCACAGGGGGCGCAGGGAAGCTTTCTTT.

The rearrangement links TRBV4-1 to TRBJ1-4, with 7 bases lining up with TRBD1. The CDR3 contains 14 residues. J lost 7 bases, V lost 1 base, and 3 bases had no gene match. CDR1 is MGHRA and CDR2 is YSYEKL in the germline V gene. The CDR3 loop is CASSQGTGPEKLFF. The CDR3 coding sequence is TGCGCCAGCAGCCAAGGGACAGGCCCTGAAAAACTGTTTTTT.

This sequence joins TRBV7-8 and TRBJ2-5; maybe TRBD1 (6 bases). Deletions cut 0 bases from V and 5 bases from J, with 19 bases between. CDR1 is SGHVS, CDR2 FQNEAQ, per germline. This CDR3 region has 17 residues. The CDR3 bases are TGTGCCAGCAGCTTAGCCAGGGACACACCAGGTGCGGAGACCCAGTACTTC. It specifies CASSLARDTPGAETQYF.

This clone was observed a handful of times. The chain is built from TRBV7-9 and TRBJ1-2; D perhaps matches TRBD1 (5 bases). Deletions cut 0 bases from V and 4 bases from J, with 6 bases between. The CDR3 sequence is 13 residues long. The germline V gene has CDR1 SEHNR and CDR2 FQNEAQ (reference sequence). The CDR3 coding sequence is TGTGCCAGCAGCTTAGCCCAGGGCTATGGCTACACCTTC. Amino acids: CASSLAQGYGYTF.